This T cell receptor beta chain is from a study of regulatory T cells in long-lasting Graves disease (dated by TCRdb to the early 2020s). Turning to the overall study: In the newly diagnosed Graves' disease group, patients had been taking antithyroid drugs for less than 3 months. A total of approximately 35 samples were covered by TCR sequencing, comprising approximately 13 persistent and roughly 20 newly diagnosed Graves' disease patients. The study took place in China and was registered as a clinical trial. Peripheral blood TCR sequencing and RNA sequencing compared persistent Graves' disease patients with newly diagnosed Graves' disease patients. Study-level results and caveats: The small sample size was acknowledged by the authors as a limitation that may reduce accuracy. Patients with persistent disease shared more public clonotypes (fewer than 3,000) than newly diagnosed patients did (approximately 970). TRBV28, TRBJ1-2 and TRBJ2-5 were preferentially used in persistent disease, while TRBV20-1 and TRBJ2-1 were favored in newly diagnosed disease. Only the TCR beta chain was sequenced and analyzed. Lower TCR Shannon entropy and fewer highly expanded clones were observed in persistent Graves' disease patients than in newly diagnosed patients, which suggested clonal expansion. Peripheral blood alone was examined, since thyroid tissue, which constituted the primary lesion, could not be accessed.

Of note for this clonotype: Its target antigen remains unknown. One junction end does not reproduce the germline sequence, and a read error may be involved.

From a lookup of the germline V gene, CDR1 and CDR2 are SQVTM and ANQGSEA. The CDR3 covers 14 residues, taking in both the cysteine and the phenylalanine. Of the read, only the CDR3 DNA is kept; its 42 bases are in frame from base 1. Receptors were amplified or captured by multiplex PCR. The reads were generated on an Illumina HiSeq 4000. TCR beta libraries were built with iRepertoire HTBI primers and Arm-PCR amplification of CDR3 regions. Before sequencing, the PCR products went through gel purification. Per the original workflow: Gene usage analysis of CDR3 amino acid clonotypes relied on the 55 to 80 TRBV and 14 TRBJ segments identified across samples. COPE and FqMerger were used to merge the filtered high-quality paired reads into contigs. BLAST was used to align contigs to IMGT TRBV, TRBD and TRBJ reference genes, and CDR3 was defined according to IMGT. Clonotypes above 0.1% frequency were classified as highly expanded clones. Shannon entropy was used to measure repertoire diversity, and the Gini coefficient was used to measure V-J evenness. A clonotype was considered public if more than one individual shared it. Using fastp trimming at Q25 and MiXCR clonotype assembly, TCRdb reanalyzed the public sequencing data and kept in-frame beta chains. Merged by CDR3 protein, the rows form single entries marked with the most common genes and DNA. What appears here as the V and J calls and clone size reflects TCRdb's work, not the paper's. A total of roughly 500,000 distinct CDR3 sequences appear in this sample, less than 15% of them only once. Roughly 10% of the sample is taken by the ten largest.

The sample's time point label, decoded: newly diagnosed GD, antithyroid drugs for less than 3 months. For both TCR sequencing and RNA sequencing, RNA was extracted from PBMCs using TRIzol. Graves' disease was diagnosed according to American Thyroid Association guidelines. Patients were recruited from an endocrinology department in Xi'an, China. Each patient gave approximately 10 milliliters of peripheral blood, collected in an EDTA anticoagulant tube. Ficoll Paque Plus density gradient separation was used to isolate PBMCs, and no further T cell sorting was performed. An Agilent 2100 Bioanalyzer and agarose gel were used to check RNA quality, and a NanoDrop 2000 was used to measure RNA concentration. This sample was also put to use in a study of T cells in Graves' hyperthyroidism and ophthalmopathy. From that second study: Stable Graves' hyperthyroidism was defined as the absence of progression to ophthalmopathy over 18 months of follow-up. Hyperthyroidism patients were aged 18 to 65 years and newly diagnosed, with disease duration of less than 2 months. Patients with uncontrolled infections, other autoimmune diseases, pregnancy or lactation were excluded. Diagnoses were based on clinical symptoms, serum thyroxine and TRAb, thyroid ultrasound and orbital computed tomography. For the first round of RT-PCR on the TCR CDR3, the HTBI primer set was used together with the Qiagen OneStep RT-PCR kit. Most expanded thyroid clonotypes (frequency above 0.001) were also detected in blood, a finding suggesting that blood repertoires may reflect thyroid immune responses. In cross-validation, a model built on a 13 V-J signature told ophthalmopathy apart from stable hyperthyroidism with about 90% sensitivity and about 81% specificity, and in testing the same model reached 80%/75%. During validation, the model predicted progression to ophthalmopathy a median of around six months ahead of onset, with just under 71% sensitivity and roughly 72% specificity. TCR V-J signatures able to tell the groups apart were searched for in a discovery cohort of some 100 patients, of whom about 40 had Graves' ophthalmopathy and roughly 59 had stable Graves' hyperthyroidism. Prospective prediction of ophthalmopathy was tested in an independent validation cohort consisting of some 20 hyperthyroidism patients and 17 patients who later progressed to ophthalmopathy. The approximately 100 discovery patients were divided at random into training and test sets in a 7:3 ratio. In about 6 Graves' hyperthyroidism patients, the study also compared T-cell repertoires from thyroid tissue with T-cell repertoires from blood. Once sampling was done, hyperthyroidism patients were given methimazole at a starting dose of 30 mg daily, whereas ophthalmopathy patients were given high-dose intravenous methylprednisolone. Libraries were constructed in a second round of multiplex PCR, after which size selection and purification were carried out. The libraries were sequenced on an Illumina HiSeq2000 using paired-end 100 bp reads. SOAPnuke was used to process the raw data, with reads discarded if the reads contained adapters or uncalled bases, had a mean Phred below 15, or lacked an exact constant-primer or identifier match. High-quality paired reads were merged using COPE v1.2.5, and each unique nucleotide sequence was defined as a clonotype. Clonotypes were aligned to IMGT TRBV, TRBD and TRBJ reference segments using MiTCR v1.1. Only V-J combinations with frequency above 0.0001, covering about 99% of repertoires, were analysed. A TCS score was defined as the ratio of F50 (clonal expansion) to E x V (chaos), with BLOSUM62-based TCRdist applied between CDR3 peptides within each V-J. Welch's t-statistics and random forest reduced 500 to 550 V-J features to under 15, which were used in a naive Bayes classifier (R e1071). Sample size was not statistically predetermined, and investigators were not blinded to group allocation. TCR Vbeta CDR3 sequencing of roughly 140 peripheral blood samples (over 40 ophthalmopathy, about 74 hyperthyroidism and approximately 17 progressor patients) is reported in the paper.

This receptor was taken from a man younger than 40 with Graves disease. Donor details come from another sample of the same person, matched by shared clones. Rearrangement joined TRBV29-1 to TRBJ2-4, and perhaps TRBD2 as D gene, on 7 matching bases. This specimen was peripheral blood mononuclear cells (PBMCs), taken at new diagnosis, from a patient treated with antithyroid drugs. The CDR3 sequence is CSAPSLAGEGIRYF. The sequenced DNA is TGCAGCGCCCCCAGTTTGGCAGGGGAGGGCATTCGGTACTTC.